What follows describes a single T cell receptor (beta chain). The sample comes from a study of T cells in localized non-small cell lung cancer. TCRdb keeps only in-frame clones here, not all; method: immunoSEQ multiplex PCR. Altogether roughly 40,000 clones are present, around 86% being singletons, with the ten largest covering 7.3%. Germline V gene data show CDR1 as LGHNT and CDR2 as FRNRAP. The V end lost 4 bases, the J end lost 3 bases, and 13 bases lay between the germline ends. This CDR3 has 15 residues. This material consisted of peripheral blood mononuclear cells, taken before any cancer treatment. The receptor comes from a male donor at least 60 years old with stage II lung adenocarcinoma. The V and J genes are TRBV12-5 and TRBJ1-3, with D possibly being TRBD1 (6 bases). For the CDR3, the DNA is TGTGCTAGTGGTTCCCAGGGGAAGGGTGGAAACACCATATATTTT. Amino acids: CASGSQGKGGNTIYF.